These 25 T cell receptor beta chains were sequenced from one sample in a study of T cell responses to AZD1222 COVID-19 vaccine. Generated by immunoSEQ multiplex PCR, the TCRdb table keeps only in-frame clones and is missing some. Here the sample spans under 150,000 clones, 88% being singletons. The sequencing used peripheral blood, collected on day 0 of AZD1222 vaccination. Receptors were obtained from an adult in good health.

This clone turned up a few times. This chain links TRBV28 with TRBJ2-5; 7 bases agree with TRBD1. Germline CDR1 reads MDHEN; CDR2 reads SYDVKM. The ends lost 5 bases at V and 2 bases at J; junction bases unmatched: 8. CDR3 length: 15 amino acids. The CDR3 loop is CASSGRGTVQETQYF. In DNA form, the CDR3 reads TGTGCCAGCAGTGGGAGAGGGACAGTTCAAGAGACCCAGTACTTC.

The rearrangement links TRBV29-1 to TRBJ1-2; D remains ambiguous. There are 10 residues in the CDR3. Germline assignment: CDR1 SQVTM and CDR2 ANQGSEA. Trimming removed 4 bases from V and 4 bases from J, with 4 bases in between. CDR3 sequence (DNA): TGCAGCGTTGGGGCCTATGGCTACACCTTC. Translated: CSVGAYGYTF. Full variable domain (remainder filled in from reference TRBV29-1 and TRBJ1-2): SAVISQKPSRDICQRGTSLTIQCQVDSQVTMMFWYRQQPGQSLTLIATANQGSEATYESGFVIDKFPISRPNLTFSTLTVSNMSPEDSSIYLCSVGAYGYTFGSGTRLTVV.

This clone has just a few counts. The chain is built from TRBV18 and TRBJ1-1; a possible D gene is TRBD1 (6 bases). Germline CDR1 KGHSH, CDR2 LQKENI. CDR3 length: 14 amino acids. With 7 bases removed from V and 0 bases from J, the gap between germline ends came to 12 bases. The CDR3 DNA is TGTGCCAGCTTACAGGGTGGAATGAACACTGAAGCTTTCTTT. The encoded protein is CASLQGGMNTEAFF.

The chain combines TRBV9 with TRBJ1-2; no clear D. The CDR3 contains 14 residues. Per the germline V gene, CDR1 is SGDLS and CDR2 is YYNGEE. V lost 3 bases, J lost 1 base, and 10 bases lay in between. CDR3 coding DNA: TGTGCCAGCAGCGCCGGAGAGGGTAACTATGGCTACACCTTC. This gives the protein CASSAGEGNYGYTF.

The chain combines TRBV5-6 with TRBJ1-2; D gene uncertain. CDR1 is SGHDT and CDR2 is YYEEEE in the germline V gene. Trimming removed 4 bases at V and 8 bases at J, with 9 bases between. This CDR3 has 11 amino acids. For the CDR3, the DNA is TGTGCCAGCAGCCCCCGCGGCGGCTACACCTTC. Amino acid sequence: CASSPRGGYTF.

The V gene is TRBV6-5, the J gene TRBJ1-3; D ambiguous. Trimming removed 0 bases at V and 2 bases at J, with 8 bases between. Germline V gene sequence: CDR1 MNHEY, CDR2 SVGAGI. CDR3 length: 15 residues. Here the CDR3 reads CASSYSAETGNTIYF. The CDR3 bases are TGTGCCAGCAGTTACTCGGCAGAAACTGGAAACACCATATATTTT.

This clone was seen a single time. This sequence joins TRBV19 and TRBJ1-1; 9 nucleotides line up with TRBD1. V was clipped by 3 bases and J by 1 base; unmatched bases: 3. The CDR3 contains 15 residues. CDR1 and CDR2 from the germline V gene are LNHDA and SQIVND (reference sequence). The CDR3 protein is CASSITGQGNTEAFF. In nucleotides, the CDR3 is TGTGCCAGTAGTATTACGGGACAGGGGAACACTGAAGCTTTCTTT.

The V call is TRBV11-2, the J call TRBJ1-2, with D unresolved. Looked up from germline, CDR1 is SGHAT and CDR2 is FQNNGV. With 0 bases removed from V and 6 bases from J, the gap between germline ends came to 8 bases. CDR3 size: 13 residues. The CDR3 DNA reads TGTGCCAGCAGCTTAGATCTCACGGATGGCTACACCTTC. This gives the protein CASSLDLTDGYTF.

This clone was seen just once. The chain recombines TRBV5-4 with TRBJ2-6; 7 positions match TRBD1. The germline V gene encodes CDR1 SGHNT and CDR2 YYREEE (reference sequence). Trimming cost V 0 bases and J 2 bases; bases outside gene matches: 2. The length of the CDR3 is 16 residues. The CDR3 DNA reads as TGTGCCAGCAGCTTGGGCAGGGGGACTGGGGCCAACGTCCTGACTTTC. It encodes CASSLGRGTGANVLTF.

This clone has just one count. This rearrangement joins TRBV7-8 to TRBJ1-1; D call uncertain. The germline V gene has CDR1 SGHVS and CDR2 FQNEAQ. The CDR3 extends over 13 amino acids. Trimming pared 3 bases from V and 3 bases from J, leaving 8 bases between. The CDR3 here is CASSFRADTEAFF. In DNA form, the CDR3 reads TGTGCCAGCAGCTTTCGTGCCGACACTGAAGCTTTCTTT.

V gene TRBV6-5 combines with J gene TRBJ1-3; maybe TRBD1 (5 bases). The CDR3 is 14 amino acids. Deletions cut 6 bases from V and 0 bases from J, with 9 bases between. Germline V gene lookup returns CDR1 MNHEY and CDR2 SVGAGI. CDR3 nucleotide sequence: TGTGCCAGCAGCGACAGTTCCTCTGGAAACACCATATATTTT. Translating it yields CASSDSSSGNTIYF.

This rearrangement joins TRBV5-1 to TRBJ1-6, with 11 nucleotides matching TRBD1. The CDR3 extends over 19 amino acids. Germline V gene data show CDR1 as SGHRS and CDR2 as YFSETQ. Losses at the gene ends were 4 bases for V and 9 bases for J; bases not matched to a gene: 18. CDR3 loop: CASSPRTGGAEGIGSPLHF. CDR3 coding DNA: TGCGCCAGCAGCCCGCGGACAGGGGGCGCCGAGGGGATAGGTTCACCCCTCCACTTT. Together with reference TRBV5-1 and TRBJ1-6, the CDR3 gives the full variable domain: KAGVTQTPRYLIKTRGQQVTLSCSPISGHRSVSWYQQTPGQGLQFLFEYFSETQRNKGNFPGRFSGRQFSNSRSEMNVSTLELGDSALYLCASSPRTGGAEGIGSPLHFGNGTRLTVT.

The CDR3 loop is CASRRGGTNTGELFF. Here the CDR3 DNA reads TGTGCCAGCAGGAGAGGGGGGACGAACACCGGGGAGCTGTTTTTT. The rearrangement links TRBV7-3 to TRBJ2-2, with D perhaps being TRBD1 or TRBD2 (6 bases each). This CDR3 comprises 15 residues. V was trimmed by 6 bases and J by 0 bases, leaving 11 bases between them. The germline V gene has CDR1 SGHTA and CDR2 FQGTGA.

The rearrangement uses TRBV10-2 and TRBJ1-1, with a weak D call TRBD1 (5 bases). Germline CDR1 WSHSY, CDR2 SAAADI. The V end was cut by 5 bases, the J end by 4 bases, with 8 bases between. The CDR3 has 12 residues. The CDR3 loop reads CASSRGGTEAFF. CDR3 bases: TGCGCCAGCAGTCGGGGCGGCACTGAAGCTTTCTTT.

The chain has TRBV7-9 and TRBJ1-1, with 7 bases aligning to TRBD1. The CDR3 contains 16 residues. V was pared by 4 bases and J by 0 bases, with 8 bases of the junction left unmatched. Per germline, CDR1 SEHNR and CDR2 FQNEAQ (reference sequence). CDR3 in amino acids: CASSSQGRVMNTEAFF. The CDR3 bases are TGTGCCAGCAGCTCACAGGGGCGAGTGATGAACACTGAAGCTTTCTTT.

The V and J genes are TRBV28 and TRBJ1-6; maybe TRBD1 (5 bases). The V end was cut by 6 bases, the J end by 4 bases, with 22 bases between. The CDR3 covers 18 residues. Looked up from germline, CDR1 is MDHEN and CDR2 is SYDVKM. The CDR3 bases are TGTGCCAGCAGATCAACCGGGGGGATCCAAGGTTATAATTCACCCCTCCACTTT. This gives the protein CASRSTGGIQGYNSPLHF.

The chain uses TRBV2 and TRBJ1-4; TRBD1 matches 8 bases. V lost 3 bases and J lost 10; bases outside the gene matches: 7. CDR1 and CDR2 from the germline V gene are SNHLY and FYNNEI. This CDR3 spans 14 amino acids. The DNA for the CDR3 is TGTGCCAGCAGTGACTCAGGGGGCGTAGGAAAACTGTTTTTT. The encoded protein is CASSDSGGVGKLFF.

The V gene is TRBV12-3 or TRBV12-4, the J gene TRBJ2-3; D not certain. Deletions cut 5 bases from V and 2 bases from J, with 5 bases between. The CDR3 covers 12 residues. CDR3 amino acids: CASSRYTDTQYF. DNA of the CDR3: TGTGCCAGCAGTCGATACACAGATACGCAGTATTTT.

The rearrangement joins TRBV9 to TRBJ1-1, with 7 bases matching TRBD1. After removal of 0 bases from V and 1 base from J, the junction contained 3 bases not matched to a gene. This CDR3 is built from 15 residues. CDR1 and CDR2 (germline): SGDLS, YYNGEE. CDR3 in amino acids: CASSVGGQKNTEAFF. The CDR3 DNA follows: TGTGCCAGCAGCGTAGGGGGACAGAAGAACACTGAAGCTTTCTTT.

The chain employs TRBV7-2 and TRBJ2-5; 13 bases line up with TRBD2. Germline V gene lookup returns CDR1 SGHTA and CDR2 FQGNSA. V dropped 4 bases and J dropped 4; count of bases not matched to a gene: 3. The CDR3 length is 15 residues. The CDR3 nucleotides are TGTGCCAGCAGCTCCGGACTAGCGGGGGTAGAGACCCAGTACTTC. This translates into CASSSGLAGVETQYF. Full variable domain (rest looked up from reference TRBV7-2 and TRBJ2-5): GAGVSQSPSNKVTEKGKDVELRCDPISGHTALYWYRQSLGQGLEFLIYFQGNSAPDKSGLPSDRFSAERTGGSVSTLTIQRTQQEDSAVYLCASSSGLAGVETQYFGPGTRLLVL.

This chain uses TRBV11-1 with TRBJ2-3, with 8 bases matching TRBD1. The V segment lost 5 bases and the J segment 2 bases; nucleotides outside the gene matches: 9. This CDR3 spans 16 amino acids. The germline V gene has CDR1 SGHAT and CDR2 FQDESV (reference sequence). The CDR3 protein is CASSPQSGQVTDTQYF. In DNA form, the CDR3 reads TGTGCCAGCAGCCCCCAGTCGGGACAGGTCACAGATACGCAGTATTTT.

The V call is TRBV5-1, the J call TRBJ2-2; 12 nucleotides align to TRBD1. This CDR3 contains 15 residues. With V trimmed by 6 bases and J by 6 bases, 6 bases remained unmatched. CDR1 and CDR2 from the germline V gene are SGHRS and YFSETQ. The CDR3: CASKLGQGAAGELFF. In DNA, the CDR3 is TGCGCCAGCAAGCTGGGACAGGGGGCCGCCGGGGAGCTGTTTTTT. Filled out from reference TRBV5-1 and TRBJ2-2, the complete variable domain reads KAGVTQTPRYLIKTRGQQVTLSCSPISGHRSVSWYQQTPGQGLQFLFEYFSETQRNKGNFPGRFSGRQFSNSRSEMNVSTLELGDSALYLCASKLGQGAAGELFFGEGSRLTVL.

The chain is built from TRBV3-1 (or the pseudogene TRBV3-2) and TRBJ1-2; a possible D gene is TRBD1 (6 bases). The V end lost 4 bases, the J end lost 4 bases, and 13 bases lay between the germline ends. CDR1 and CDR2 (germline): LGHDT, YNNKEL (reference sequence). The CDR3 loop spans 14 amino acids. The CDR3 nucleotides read TGTGCCAGCAGCCCCGGACAGAGTTCCTATGGCTACACCTTC. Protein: CASSPGQSSYGYTF.

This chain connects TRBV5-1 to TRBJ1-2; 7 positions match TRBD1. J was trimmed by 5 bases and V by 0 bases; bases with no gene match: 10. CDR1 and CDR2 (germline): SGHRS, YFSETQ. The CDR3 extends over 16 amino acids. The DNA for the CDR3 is TGCGCCAGCAGCTTGGATGGAGGGGGCGGTAGTTATGGCTACACCTTC. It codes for CASSLDGGGGSYGYTF.

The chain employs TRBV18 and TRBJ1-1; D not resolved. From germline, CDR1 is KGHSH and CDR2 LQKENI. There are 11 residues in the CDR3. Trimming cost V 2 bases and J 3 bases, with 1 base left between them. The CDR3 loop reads CASSPDTEAFF. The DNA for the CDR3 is TGTGCCAGCTCACCAGACACTGAAGCTTTCTTT.